This T cell receptor (beta chain) is from a study of T cells after yellow fever vaccination. Overall study findings and caveats: Detected again after the booster were most primary-vaccination clones, at about 96% CD4 and approximately 85% CD8.

The V and J ends lost 6 bases and 8 bases respectively, with 25 bases between them. Germline CDR1 and CDR2: DFQATT and SNEGSKA (reference sequence). CDR3 length: 15 residues. As concerns this clonotype: What it binds is unknown.

The 5'RACE template-switching step produced TCR cDNA and added a universal primer site and UMIs. TCRdb redid the calling of the 5' RACE reads with MiXCR, one entry per CDR3 protein. This sample carries 610,000 or so distinct CDR3 sequences, 12% of them seen once, and the ten largest clones take 15%. The sample was PBMCs, taken on the day of the yellow fever booster vaccination. The chain carries TRBV20-1 and TRBJ1-2, with D possibly matching TRBD1 (5 bases). This TCR came from a man aged 30 to 45 who received the YFV17D yellow fever vaccine. In nucleotides, the CDR3 is TGCAGTGCGTCGAGGATTCTGGTGGGGGGTCGAGGCTACACCTTC. This translates into CSASRILVGGRGYTF.